The clone carrying this TCR beta chain was counted ten times or more. Its antigen is undetermined. The data were taken from a study of T cells in Graves' hyperthyroidism and ophthalmopathy. Turning to the study itself: Peripheral blood specimens were obtained at initial diagnosis, prior to any treatment. Findings of the study overall: Ophthalmopathy got predicted by the model a median roughly 6.1 months before its onset.

CDR3 length: 15 residues. Germline V gene data show CDR1 as KGHSH and CDR2 as LQKENI. After removal of 4 bases from V and 6 bases from J, the junction contained 10 bases not matched to a gene. Regions amplified from RNA transcripts were the TCR beta CDR3 regions. TCR CDR3 underwent first-round RT-PCR with the HTBI primer set. TCRdb re-derived calls from the multiplex PCR reads in MiXCR, one entry per CDR3 protein. The sample lists around 520,000 distinct CDR3 sequences, approximately 15% occurring once. The study defined stable Graves' hyperthyroidism as no ophthalmopathy progression within 18 months.

Sequenced input: blood. The V call is TRBV18, the J call TRBJ2-7, with 9 bases aligning to TRBD2. The receptor was isolated from a woman between 18 and 30 years old with Graves' hyperthyroidism. The CDR3 protein is CASSQSVSGRGEQYV. The CDR3 nucleotides read TGTGCCAGCTCACAATCGGTTAGCGGGAGAGGCGAGCAGTACGTC.